The 7 T cell receptor beta chains reported below all come from one sample, sequenced in a study of CD8 T cells in Susac syndrome. Reverse transcription of roughly 0.5 to 1 ug RNA was carried out with random hexamers. TCRdb reanalysed the immunoSEQ multiplex PCR reads using MiXCR and keeps one entry per CDR3 protein. The top ten hold 0.2% to 0.25% of the sample, which has 150,000 to 160,000 distinct CDR3 sequences, about 94% seen once. The specimen was CD8+ T cells from PBMCs. The source of these receptors is a human donor with multiple sclerosis.

The chain recombines TRBV29-1 with TRBJ2-7, with 7 bases identical to TRBD1. The CDR3 sequence is 13 residues long. The germline gives CDR1 SQVTM, CDR2 ANQGSEA. Unmatched junction bases numbered 4, after V lost 4 bases and J lost 1 base. The chain's CDR3 is CSVVGDSSYEQYF. The CDR3 DNA sequence: TGCAGCGTTGTAGGGGACAGTTCCTACGAGCAGTACTTC.

This clonotype has just one count. This sequence joins TRBV3-1 and TRBJ1-1; D is unclear. V was shortened by 1 base and J by 4 bases, with 10 bases between the two germline ends. This CDR3 region has 14 residues. Per germline, CDR1 LGHDT and CDR2 YNNKEL (reference sequence). CDR3 sequence: CASSQVARGTEAFF. The CDR3 region has the DNA TGTGCCAGCAGCCAAGTAGCGCGGGGCACTGAAGCTTTCTTT.

The chain joins TRBV18 to TRBJ2-5; no firm D call. The V gene's germline CDR1 is KGHSH and CDR2 LQKENI. The CDR3 totals 14 residues. Trimming left V 4 bases short and J 3 bases short, with 12 bases between. Here the CDR3 reads CASSLFSLKETQYF. The DNA of the CDR3 is TGTGCCAGCTCACTCTTTAGCTTGAAAGAGACCCAGTACTTC.

This chain connects TRBV7-2 to TRBJ1-2; a weak D match, TRBD1 (5 bases). V gave up 2 bases and J gave up 1 base, with 11 bases separating them. In germline, CDR1 is SGHTA, CDR2 FQGNSA. This CDR3 contains 15 residues. The CDR3 region has the DNA TGTGCCAGCAGCTTAAAGACAGCCGATAACTATGGCTACACCTTC. This translates into CASSLKTADNYGYTF.

The rearrangement joins TRBV6-6 to TRBJ2-5, with D unresolved. Trimming shortened V by 3 bases and J by 2 bases, and 10 bases separated the two germline ends. The CDR3 has 14 amino acids. CDR1 and CDR2 from the germline V gene are MNHNY and SVGAGI (reference sequence). Here the CDR3 reads CASSYLTKQETQYF. CDR3 nucleotides: TGTGCCAGCAGTTATCTAACAAAGCAAGAGACCCAGTACTTC.

The table lists this clonotype with a few counts. The chain carries TRBV4-2 and TRBJ2-2, with D unresolved. Per the germline V gene, CDR1 is LGHNA and CDR2 is YNFKEQ. V was trimmed by 6 bases and J by 2 bases, leaving 4 bases between them. The CDR3 has 12 amino acids. CDR3 sequence (DNA): TGTGCCAGCAGGACCAACACCGGGGAGCTGTTTTTT. Residues: CASRTNTGELFF.

V and J are TRBV24-1 and TRBJ1-2; 9 bases match TRBD1. The CDR3 has 14 residues. Per the germline V gene, CDR1 is KGHDR and CDR2 is SFDVKD. With V trimmed by 6 bases and J by 4 bases, 5 bases remained unmatched. The CDR3 DNA is TGTGCCACCAGTCGGACAGGGGAGGGCTATGGCTACACCTTC. It specifies CATSRTGEGYGYTF.